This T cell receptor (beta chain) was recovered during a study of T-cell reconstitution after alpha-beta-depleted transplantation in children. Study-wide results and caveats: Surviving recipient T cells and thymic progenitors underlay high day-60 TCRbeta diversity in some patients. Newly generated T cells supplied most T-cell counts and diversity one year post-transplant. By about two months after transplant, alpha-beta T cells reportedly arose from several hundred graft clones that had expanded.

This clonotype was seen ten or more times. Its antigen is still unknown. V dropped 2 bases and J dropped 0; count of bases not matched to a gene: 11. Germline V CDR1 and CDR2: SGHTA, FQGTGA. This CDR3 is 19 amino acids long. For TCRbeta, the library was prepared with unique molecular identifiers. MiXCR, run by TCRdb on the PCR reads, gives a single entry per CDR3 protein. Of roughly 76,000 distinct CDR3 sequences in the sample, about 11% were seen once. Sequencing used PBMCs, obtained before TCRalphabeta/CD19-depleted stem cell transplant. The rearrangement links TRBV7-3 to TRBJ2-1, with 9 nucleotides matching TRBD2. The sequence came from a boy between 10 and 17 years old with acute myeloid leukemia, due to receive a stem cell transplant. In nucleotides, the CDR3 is TGTGCCAGCAGCTTACTCGGGGGACTAGCTTCGAGCTCCTACAATGAGCAGTTCTTC. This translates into CASSLLGGLASSSYNEQFF.